This T cell receptor (beta chain) comes out of a study of CD8+ T cells in alopecia areata. Study-level points and caveats: Clonality exceeded that of normal scalp in lesional scalp, most notably in alopecia totalis/universalis. Relative to mice, TCR sharing across patients was less clear, a difference possibly HLA-related.

Sample treatment: oral pan-JAK inhibitor, 5-10 mg twice daily. Only one count was recorded for this clone. Its antigen remains unidentified. Extracted from the samples, RNA was reverse transcribed into cDNA to serve as the sequencing template. Sequencing was performed with immunoSEQ multiplex PCR; in TCRdb, only in-frame clones are kept and a portion is missing. Of roughly 190,000 clones listed, roughly 60% are singletons. Looked up from germline, CDR1 is SNHLY and CDR2 is FYNNEI. The V gene lost 1 base and the J gene lost 8 bases, with 8 bases spanning the gap. This CDR3 is 12 amino acids long. This rearrangement joins TRBV2 to TRBJ1-2, with a weak D call TRBD1 (6 bases). The specimen comprised CD4+ T cells sorted from blood, sampled between weeks 49 and 50, from a patient treated with tofacitinib. This sequence was found in a human donor with alopecia areata. Written as DNA, the CDR3 is TGTGCCAGCAGTGAAGAACAGGGCGGCTACACCTTC. Translated: CASSEEQGGYTF.